Reported below is one T cell receptor (beta chain). As yet, its antigen is unknown. Collection occurred without any documented infections or immune events in donors. Profiling relied on immunoSEQ multiplex PCR, and the TCRdb table lists in-frame clones only, not all of them. This table holds about 100,000 clones, approximately 88% found once. The data belong to a study of identifying expanded T cells in peripheral blood. Whole-study findings and limits: Across healthy donors, higher total template counts meant significantly greater approximately two-week count variance. About 1.3 clones differed between technical replicates, versus approximately 17 and 20 over time.

Germline V lookup: CDR1 SQVTM, CDR2 ANQGSEA. CDR3 length: 13 amino acids. V was cut by 4 bases and J by 3 bases, with 12 bases left in between. Sequenced: blood. The V call is TRBV29-1, the J call TRBJ2-5; tentatively, D is TRBD1 or TRBD2 (7 bases each). This TCR was sampled from a person aged 18 to 75 in good health. The CDR3 protein is CSVARGREETQYF. The CDR3 region has the DNA TGCAGCGTTGCCAGGGGGAGGGAAGAGACCCAGTACTTC.